This T cell receptor beta chain was recovered during a study of T cell responses to AZD1222 COVID-19 vaccine. The study's findings and limits: Donors, mostly white British, included more females; clonal diversity was possibly underestimated. The number of AZD1222 recipients seropositive at baseline was only 5 to 7.

Profiling relied on immunoSEQ multiplex PCR, and the TCRdb table lists in-frame clones only, not all of them. The table has around 150,000 clones, about 90% seen once. With regard to this clone: Its antigen is currently unknown.

V was trimmed by 0 bases and J by 2 bases, leaving 11 bases between them. CDR1 and CDR2 (germline): SGHRS, YFSETQ. This CDR3 is built from 15 residues. This TCR was sampled from an adult who received the AZD1222 COVID-19 vaccine. This chain links TRBV5-1 with TRBJ1-2; tentatively, D is TRBD1 (5 bases). The sequences come from peripheral blood, collected 28 days after the second AZD1222 dose. This CDR3 reads CASSLATGYNYGYTF. CDR3 DNA sequence: TGCGCCAGCAGCTTGGCCACAGGCTACAACTATGGCTACACCTTC.